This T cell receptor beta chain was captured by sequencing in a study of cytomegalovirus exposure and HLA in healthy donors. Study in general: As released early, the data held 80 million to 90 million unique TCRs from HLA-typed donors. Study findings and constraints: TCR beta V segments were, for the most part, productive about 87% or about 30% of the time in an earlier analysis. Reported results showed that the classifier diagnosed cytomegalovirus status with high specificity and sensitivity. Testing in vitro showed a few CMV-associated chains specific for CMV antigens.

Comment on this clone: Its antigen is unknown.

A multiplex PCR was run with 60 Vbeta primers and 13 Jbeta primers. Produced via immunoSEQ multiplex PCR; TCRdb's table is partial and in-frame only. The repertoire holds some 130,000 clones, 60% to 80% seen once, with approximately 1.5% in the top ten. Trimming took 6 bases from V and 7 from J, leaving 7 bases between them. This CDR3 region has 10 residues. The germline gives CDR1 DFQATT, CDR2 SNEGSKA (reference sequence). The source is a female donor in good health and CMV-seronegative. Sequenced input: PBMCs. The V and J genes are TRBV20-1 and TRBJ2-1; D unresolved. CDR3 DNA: TGCAGTGCCCACACGAATGAGCAGTTCTTC. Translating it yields CSAHTNEQFF.